This paragraph reports one TCR beta chain. Libraries were prepared by immunoSEQ multiplex PCR; TCRdb keeps only in-frame clonotypes and omits some of them. The top ten hold approximately 2.8% of the sample, which has approximately 160,000 clones, 90% seen once. The sample is drawn from a study of T cell responses to AZD1222 COVID-19 vaccine. The TCR originated in an adult in good health. The sequenced sample was peripheral blood, obtained on day 0 of AZD1222 vaccination.

DNA of the CDR3: TGCGCCAGCAGCCAAGTGGTTAGCGGGTTTAATGAGCAGTTCTTC. It codes for CASSQVVSGFNEQFF. V usage is TRBV4-1 and J usage is TRBJ2-1; TRBD2 agrees at 7 bases. The V gene's germline CDR1 is MGHRA and CDR2 YSYEKL. The CDR3 is 15 amino acids. Trimming at V came to 1 base and at J to 7 bases, leaving 7 bases not matched to a gene.